This TCR beta chain came from a study of control samples from healthy donors and cancer patients. Some clones are missing from TCRdb's copy, which holds only in-frame ones; the method was immunoSEQ multiplex PCR. The sample yields about 160,000 clones, 70% to 90% seen once. The sequenced material came from blood. This TCR was recovered from a man younger than 45 in good health.

The CDR3 DNA is TGTGCCAGCTCACCACCTGGGTCGGACGAGCAGTACTTC. Its protein product is CASSPPGSDEQYF. The genes are TRBV18 and TRBJ2-7; D not resolved. The CDR3 sequence is 13 residues long. Germline loops: CDR1 KGHSH, CDR2 LQKENI. V lost 0 bases and J lost 5, with 8 bases in between. Full variable domain (remainder filled in from reference TRBV18 and TRBJ2-7): NAGVMQNPRHLVRRRGQEARLRCSPMKGHSHVYWYRQLPEEGLKFMVYLQKENIIDESGMPKERFSAEFPKEGPSILRIQQVVRGDSAAYFCASSPPGSDEQYFGPGTRLTVT.